One sample yielded the 2 T cell receptor beta chains listed below, sequenced in a study of CD8+CD57+ T cells in acquired aplastic anemia. Patients picked for sequencing had shown CD8+CD57+ cell expansion detected by flow cytometry. CDR3 and TCR beta VDJ profiling relied on genomic DNA as the template. One entry per CDR3 protein results from TCRdb running MiXCR on the reads. The sample shows hundreds of thousands of distinct CDR3 sequences, 40% to 60% of them seen only once. Sequenced input: sorted CD4+, CD8+, or CD8+CD57+ T cells (not recorded which) from PBMCs. Receptor source: a human donor with aplastic anemia.

The CDR3 loop is CASSEAWGLSEQFF. CDR3 coding DNA: TGTGCCAGCAGTGAAGCGTGGGGTCTCAGTGAGCAGTTCTTC. V gene TRBV2 combines with J gene TRBJ2-1, with D uncertain. V lost 0 bases to trimming and J lost 9 bases, with 12 bases between them. CDR3 length: 14 residues. Germline CDR1 reads SNHLY; CDR2 reads FYNNEI.

The gene calls are TRBV28 and TRBJ1-1; TRBD1 agrees at 8 bases. The junction had 5 bases not matched to a gene; V was cut back by 5 bases and J by 3 bases. This CDR3 spans 14 amino acids. Looked up from germline, CDR1 is MDHEN and CDR2 is SYDVKM. The CDR3 sequence is CASSPQGEDTEAFF. The CDR3 nucleotides are TGTGCCAGCAGTCCACAGGGGGAGGACACTGAAGCTTTCTTT. Based on the CDR3 plus reference TRBV28 and TRBJ1-1, the full variable domain is DVKVTQSSRYLVKRTGEKVFLECVQDMDHENMFWYRQDPGLGLRLIYFSYDVKMKEKGDIPEGYSVSREKKERFSLILESASTNQTSMYLCASSPQGEDTEAFFGQGTRLTVV.